This entry features one T cell receptor (beta chain) sequence. What it binds is unknown. This record belongs to a study of response to subunit inactivated influenza vaccine. Study-level results: Only a handful of new T cells, the authors suggested, are recruited with each seasonal influenza vaccination.

TCRdb ran MiXCR on the RT-PCR reads and lists one entry per CDR3 protein. The table has fewer than 550,000 distinct CDR3 sequences, 25% seen once. With 5 bases removed from V and 6 bases from J, the gap between germline ends came to 13 bases. Germline V gene sequence: CDR1 SGHTA, CDR2 FQGNSA. The CDR3 consists of 13 residues. V is TRBV7-2 and J is TRBJ1-1; tentatively, D is TRBD1 (5 bases). The receptor was derived from a man aged 50 to 59 who received an inactivated influenza vaccine. The sequences come from CD4+ T cells sorted from PBMCs, collected roughly 5 days after vaccination. CDR3 DNA: TGTGCCAGCAGCCCCCAATTGGGGGCTGAAGCTTTCTTT. This sequence encodes CASSPQLGAEAFF.